This T cell receptor (beta chain) was found in a study of T cell repertoires in cytomegalovirus infection. Using its own MiXCR run on the reads, TCRdb lists one record per CDR3 protein. The sample holds 300,000 to 400,000 distinct CDR3 sequences, roughly 9.5% seen once. This clonotype was detected ten times or more. The TCR comes from a human donor in good health (CMV status not recorded). Some clones in this sample may be carry-over from other donors' samples. The material sequenced was PBMCs.

The chain's CDR3 is CASSSAVNTGELFF. CDR3 sequence (DNA): TGTGCCAGCAGCTCCGCAGTGAACACCGGGGAGCTGTTTTTT. The V and J genes are TRBV7-3 and TRBJ2-2; D gene unclear. The CDR3 has 14 amino acids. Germline values: CDR1 SGHTA, CDR2 FQGTGA. V shed 4 bases and J shed 1 base, with 7 bases lying between them.